This paragraph covers one T cell receptor (beta chain) sequence. What it recognizes is unknown. Clones were read by immunoSEQ multiplex PCR, and TCRdb kept only the in-frame ones, dropping some. Of around 31,000 clones in the sample, 78% were seen once. Germline lookup yields CDR1 SGHRS and CDR2 YFSETQ. V lost 4 bases, J lost 2 bases, and 13 bases lay in between. The CDR3 has 14 residues. The sample comes from a study of T cells in narcolepsy. Study-wide results and limits: Comparing one patient's CSF and blood CD4+ clonotypes highlighted HCRT- and TRIB2-specific autoreactive clonotypes.

Material: CD45RA- memory CD4+ T cells from PBMCs. The receptor's source is a human donor with narcolepsy. The V gene is TRBV5-1, the J gene TRBJ2-7; D perhaps matches TRBD2 (6 bases). CDR3 residues: CASSRDFPPYEQYF. The CDR3 bases are TGCGCCAGCAGCCGGGACTTCCCTCCCTACGAGCAGTACTTC.